These T cell receptor beta chains were read from a single sample in a study of blood T cell repertoires in COVID-19. Clones were sequenced by immunoSEQ multiplex PCR, and TCRdb holds only the in-frame ones, with some missing. The sample yields around 360,000 clones, approximately 89% seen once. Sequencing was done on a sample of PBMCs or T cells enriched from blood (not recorded which). These receptors were taken from a man aged 35-49 years in a cohort exposed to, infected with or recovered from COVID-19 (not recorded which). The CDR3 runs from the conserved cysteine through the conserved F or W. Fields, in order: J gene, clone size, D gene, V gene, CDR3 protein, CDR3 DNA. D genes are given only for firm matches. Clone size appears in some rows only: once, few, many, or a class for an expanded clone.

TRBJ2-1	-	-	TRBV3-1/TRBV3-2	CASSQGELTGQFF	TGTGCCAGCAGCCAAGGCGAGCTTACCGGGCAGTTCTTC
TRBJ2-1	-	-	TRBV18	CASSPQGFDGNEQFF	TGTGCCAGCTCACCACAGGGGTTTGATGGCAATGAGCAGTTCTTC
TRBJ2-7	-	TRBD2	TRBV19	CASSSGTSGYEQYF	TGTGCCAGTAGTTCTGGGACTAGCGGGTACGAGCAGTACTTC
TRBJ2-7	-	-	TRBV6-5	CASSSSTGFYEQYF	TGTGCCAGCAGTTCCTCGACAGGATTCTACGAGCAGTACTTC
TRBJ2-1	-	TRBD2	TRBV19	CASSIVGGPDNEQFF	TGTGCCAGTAGTATAGTGGGAGGGCCGGACAATGAGCAGTTCTTC
TRBJ1-1	-	-	TRBV30	CAWSTALNTEAFF	TGTGCCTGGAGCACAGCCTTGAACACTGAAGCTTTCTTT
TRBJ2-7	-	-	TRBV21-1	CAKQTGTGTYEQYF	TGTGCCAAACAAACCGGGACAGGGACCTACGAGCAGTACTTC
TRBJ2-1	-	TRBD2	TRBV12-5	CASGLVIAGFGNEQFF	TGTGCTAGTGGTTTGGTAATAGCGGGATTCGGGAATGAGCAGTTCTTC
TRBJ2-7	-	TRBD2	TRBV20-1	CSASPLAGRSYEQYF	TGCAGTGCTAGTCCACTAGCGGGGCGGTCCTACGAGCAGTACTTC
TRBJ1-6	once	-	TRBV6-5	CASSLKNTSPLHF	TGTGCCAGCAGCCTAAAAAATACGAGTCCCCTCCACTTT
TRBJ2-1	few	-	TRBV19	CASSLDIYNEQFF	TGTGCCAGTAGTTTGGACATCTACAATGAGCAGTTCTTC
TRBJ2-1	-	TRBD2	TRBV27	CASSFKSKLAGGPTPKLNEQFF	TGTGCCAGCAGTTTTAAATCAAAACTAGCGGGAGGGCCGACACCCAAACTTAATGAGCAGTTCTTC
TRBJ1-1	-	TRBD1	TRBV25-1	CASSDDRGSSTEAFF	TGTGCCAGCAGTGACGACAGGGGGTCGAGCACTGAAGCTTTCTTT
TRBJ1-4	once	-	TRBV5-1	CASRRTENEKLFF	TGCGCCAGCAGACGGACAGAAAATGAAAAACTGTTTTTT
TRBJ2-4	-	-	TRBV21-1	CASSRREGCRNIQYF	TGTGCCAGCAGTCGAAGGGAGGGCTGTCGAAACATTCAGTACTTC
TRBJ2-1	-	-	TRBV9	CASSVGARNEQFF	TGTGCCAGCAGCGTAGGAGCGAGGAATGAGCAGTTCTTC